This T cell receptor (beta chain) comes out of a study of monozygotic twins with inflammatory bowel disease. This CDR3 has 22 residues. The germline V gene encodes CDR1 MGHRA and CDR2 YSYEKL. Total RNA input per TCR library was approximately 3.5 ug. UMIs containing a 6-nucleotide sample barcode were added via template switching. For each CDR3 protein, TCRdb gives one entry from its re-call of the 5' RACE reads, without DNA. This table lists around 40,000 distinct CDR3 sequences. The chain carries TRBV4-1 and TRBJ1-4; TCRdb lists TRBD1, though no DNA is available to test this call. This clonotype was sampled from a human donor with ulcerative colitis or Crohn's disease, or a healthy co-twin of an affected twin (not recorded which). The sequenced material came from blood. CDR3 residues: CASSQDFYRGFGKSGTNEKLFF.